A selection of T cell receptor beta chains follows, all from one sample in a study of cytomegalovirus exposure and HLA in healthy donors. Profiled with immunoSEQ multiplex PCR; TCRdb holds only in-frame clones, not every one. Of around 120,000 clones in the sample, 8% to 10% were seen once. Sequenced: PBMCs. The receptors derive from a man aged 25 to 40 in good health and CMV-seronegative. Each CDR3 is given with its conserved first and last residue. Clone size, where shown, is once, few, many, or a class for clones that have expanded.

clone_size	cdr3_length	v_call	j_call	cdr3_aa
few	17	TRBV7-2	TRBJ1-6	CASSLVRDRRSNSPLHF
-	14	TRBV6-1	TRBJ2-7	CASFTSGGAYEQYF
few	14	TRBV19	TRBJ2-7	CASTPGQGEYEQYF
-	17	TRBV28	TRBJ2-7	CASSPSGTSGSRGEQYF
few	15	TRBV18	TRBJ2-7	CASSPQGDSSYEQYF
-	16	TRBV27	TRBJ1-5	CASSPTGRSINQPQHF
-	15	TRBV10-3	TRBJ2-3	CAIKNDRTDTDTQYF
-	16	TRBV30	TRBJ1-6	CAWSLDISSYNSPLHF
few	16	TRBV11-2	TRBJ2-5	CASSPRTSGGGETQYF
few	15	TRBV9	TRBJ2-1	CASNAGTKRSDEQFF
-	18	TRBV28	TRBJ2-7	CASSLPGSRDRGLYEQYF
few	13	TRBV25-1	TRBJ2-7	CASSAGTSGPQYF
few	15	TRBV6-5	TRBJ1-2	CAGSYSAGGGYGYTF
-	14	TRBV5-6	TRBJ2-7	CASSAGTGDYEQYF
few	14	TRBV28	TRBJ2-7	CASSFGTGTREQYF
few	16	TRBV4-3	TRBJ2-6	CASSQDVATGANVLTF
-	12	TRBV19	TRBJ2-7	CASRTGWGEQYF
-	14	TRBV7-6	TRBJ1-3	CASSQTGGGNTIYF
-	15	TRBV4-1	TRBJ2-5	CASSQDRGYGETQYF
-	14	TRBV27	TRBJ1-2	CASSVYFGFYGYTF
-	11	TRBV5-4	TRBJ1-1	CASSGGQEAFF
few	14	TRBV9	TRBJ1-2	CASSVGQGAYGYTF
-	14	TRBV9	TRBJ1-1	CASSPLRRNTEAFF
-	15	TRBV29-1	-	CSVQLGKRGRGEQYF
-	17	TRBV18	TRBJ2-2	CASSPPRGGSGTGELFF
-	11	TRBV18	TRBJ2-5	CASSRQETQYF
-	11	TRBV18	TRBJ1-2	CASSPSVGYTF
few	15	TRBV19	TRBJ2-7	CASSIPSGGTYEQYF
-	15	TRBV7-2	TRBJ2-3	CASSLLAGGTDTQYF
few	14	TRBV19	TRBJ2-7	CASGASGSSYEQYF
-	16	TRBV28	TRBJ2-1	CASSEGLAGRTGEQFF
-	15	TRBV4-1	TRBJ1-3	CASSQDPRPGNTIYF
-	16	TRBV27	TRBJ1-1	CASSVGTPLLYTEAFF
-	19	TRBV4-1	TRBJ2-2	CASSHSPPTRQGSTGELFF
few	15	TRBV29-1	TRBJ2-7	CSVEVGLHSSYEQYF
-	13	TRBV6-5	TRBJ1-1	CASSLGQGAEAFF
few	16	TRBV29-1	TRBJ1-1	CSVEVGQGRGITEAFF
-	14	TRBV25-1	TRBJ1-5	CASSLQGVNQPQHF
-	14	TRBV6-6	TRBJ1-1	CASSYGSMNTEAFF
-	12	TRBV29-1	TRBJ1-5	CSGGQGDQPQHF
-	13	TRBV27	TRBJ2-7	CASSLGGSSEQYF
-	12	TRBV13	TRBJ2-7	CASSLRSYEQYF
-	14	TRBV9	TRBJ1-1	CASSPDRMNTEAFF
few	18	TRBV5-4	TRBJ2-7	CASSLYGAGGPNRHEQYF
-	12	TRBV28	TRBJ1-1	CATHLRGSGAFF
-	13	TRBV30	TRBJ1-3	CAWSSSSGNTIYF
few	13	TRBV6-6	TRBJ1-6	CASRPQGYSPLHF
-	14	TRBV29-1	TRBJ1-1	CSVGVEPMNTEAFF
-	13	TRBV5-1	TRBJ2-7	CASSRGQFYEQYF
-	12	TRBV6-1	-	CASSEAHYEQYF